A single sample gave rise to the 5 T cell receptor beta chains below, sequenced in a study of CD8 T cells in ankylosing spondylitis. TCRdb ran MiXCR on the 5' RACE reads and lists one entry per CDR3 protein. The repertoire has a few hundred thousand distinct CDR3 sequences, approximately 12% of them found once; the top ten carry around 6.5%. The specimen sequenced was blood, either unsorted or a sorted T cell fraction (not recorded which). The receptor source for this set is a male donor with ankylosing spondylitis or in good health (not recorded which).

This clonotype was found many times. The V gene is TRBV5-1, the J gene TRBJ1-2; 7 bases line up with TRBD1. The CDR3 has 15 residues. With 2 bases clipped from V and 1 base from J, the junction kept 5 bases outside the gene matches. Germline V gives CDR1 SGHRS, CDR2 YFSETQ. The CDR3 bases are TGCGCCAGCAGCTTTGACGGGACAGTTAACTATGGCTACACCTTC. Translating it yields CASSFDGTVNYGYTF.

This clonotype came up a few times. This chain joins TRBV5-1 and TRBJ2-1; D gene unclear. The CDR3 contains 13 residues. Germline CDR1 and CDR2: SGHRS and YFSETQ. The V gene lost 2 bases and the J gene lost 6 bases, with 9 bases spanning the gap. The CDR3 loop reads CASSFDTANEQFF. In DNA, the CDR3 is TGCGCCAGCAGCTTCGATACGGCCAATGAGCAGTTCTTC.

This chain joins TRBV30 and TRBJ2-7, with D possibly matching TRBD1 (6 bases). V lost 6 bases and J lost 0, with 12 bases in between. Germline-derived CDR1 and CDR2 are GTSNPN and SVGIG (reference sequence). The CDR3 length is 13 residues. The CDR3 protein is CACVWTVSYEQYF. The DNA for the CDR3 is TGTGCCTGTGTATGGACAGTCTCCTACGAGCAGTACTTC.

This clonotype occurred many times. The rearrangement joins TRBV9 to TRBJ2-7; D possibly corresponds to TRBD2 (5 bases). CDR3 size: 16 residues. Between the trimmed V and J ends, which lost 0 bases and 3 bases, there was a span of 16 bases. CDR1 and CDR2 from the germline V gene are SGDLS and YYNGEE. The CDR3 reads CASSVDGVELGYEQYF. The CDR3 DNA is TGTGCCAGCAGCGTAGACGGGGTTGAACTTGGCTACGAGCAGTACTTC.

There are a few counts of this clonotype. The CDR3 coding sequence is TGTGCCAGTAGTACTCCAGGGACCCAGTACTTC. Translated: CASSTPGTQYF. The chain joins TRBV19 to TRBJ2-5; D unresolved. CDR1 and CDR2 (germline): LNHDA, SQIVND (reference sequence). The CDR3 runs to 11 residues. Trimming cost V 4 bases and J 7 bases, with 7 bases left between them.